One and the same sample provided the 10 T cell receptor beta chains below, sequenced in a study of T cell clonality in common variable immunodeficiency. Method: immunoSEQ multiplex PCR; TCRdb's copy keeps in-frame clones and lacks some. The sample presents 30,000 to 40,000 clones, none singletons. Sequencing was done on a sample of peripheral blood mononuclear cells. The receptors shown here come from a person aged 18 to 75 in good health.

This clone appeared many times. The read is 3 residues too short to cover the CDR3 end, so that end is filled in from the germline J gene. This rearrangement joins TRBV6-1 to TRBJ1-5, with TRBD1 matching over 8 bases. The CDR3 sequence is 14 residues long. Germline V lookup: CDR1 MNHNS, CDR2 SASEGT. J lost 3 bases, V lost 4 bases, and 2 bases had no gene match. The DNA read from the CDR3 is TGTGCCAGCAGTGGGACAGGGACCAATCAGCCC. Translating it yields CASSGTGTNQP. The entire CDR3 reads CASSGTGTNQPQHF.

This clone was detected many times. The observed sequence ends 3 residues before the CDR3 terminus, with the missing tail filled in from the germline J gene. The rearrangement uses TRBV19 and TRBJ2-7; D remains ambiguous. Trimming left V 3 bases short and J 0 bases short, with 12 bases between. CDR3 size: 15 residues. Germline V gene sequence: CDR1 LNHDA, CDR2 SQIVND (reference sequence). The CDR3 DNA, read in part, is TGTGCCAGTAGTATGGGCCCCCCAGTCTCCTACGAG. The encoded protein is CASSMGPPVSYE. The full CDR3 is CASSMGPPVSYEQYF.

This clone showed up many times. The CDR3 sequence is CASSLDIGNQPQHF. The CDR3 DNA, read in part, is TGTGCCAGCAGCTTAGACATTGGCAATCAGCCC. V is TRBV7-9 and J is TRBJ1-5; no clear D gene. The observed sequence ends 3 residues before the CDR3 terminus, with the missing tail filled in from the germline J gene. This CDR3 is built from 14 residues. Germline assignment: CDR1 SEHNR and CDR2 FQNEAQ (reference sequence). V was pared by 1 base and J by 2 bases, with 6 bases between.

Comment on this clone: The read ends 3 residues before the CDR3 terminus; that terminus is restored from the germline J gene. V usage is TRBV18 and J usage is TRBJ1-1, with 7 nucleotides matching TRBD1. CDR1 is KGHSH and CDR2 is LQKENI in the germline V gene. The CDR3 sequence is 14 residues long. The CDR3 region is CASSPPTGQQTAFF. The DNA read from the CDR3 is TGTGCCAGCTCACCCCCGACAGGGCAGCAGACA.

This clone was detected ten times or more. The DNA ends 3 residues before the CDR3 does, and the rest of the CDR3 is filled in from the germline J gene. The chain uses TRBV18 and TRBJ2-1, with D possibly matching TRBD1 (6 bases). Deletions cut 5 bases from V and 7 bases from J, with 15 bases between. Germline assignment: CDR1 KGHSH and CDR2 LQKENI. This CDR3 has 14 amino acids. The CDR3: CASSIHREGNEQFF. The sequenced CDR3 bases are TGTGCCAGCTCAATCCACAGGGAAGGTAATGAG.

This clone was detected many times. The covered CDR3 bases are TGCGCCAGCAGCTTGGAAGGGACTAGCGGGAGGGCCCGGGGTGAG. Encoded protein: CASSLEGTSGRARGE. The entire CDR3 reads CASSLEGTSGRARGEQFF. This chain links TRBV5-1 with TRBJ2-1; 16 nucleotides match TRBD2. The read ends 3 residues before the CDR3 terminus; that terminus is restored from the germline J gene. Unmatched junction bases numbered 9, after V lost 0 bases and J lost 9 bases. The CDR3 runs to 18 residues. Germline values: CDR1 SGHRS, CDR2 YFSETQ. Full variable domain (remainder filled in from reference TRBV5-1 and TRBJ2-1): KAGVTQTPRYLIKTRGQQVTLSCSPISGHRSVSWYQQTPGQGLQFLFEYFSETQRNKGNFPGRFSGRQFSNSRSEMNVSTLELGDSALYLCASSLEGTSGRARGEQFFGPGTRLTVL.

This clone was seen a few times. The read ends 3 residues shy of where the CDR3 ends; the end is completed using the germline J gene. The V call is TRBV2, the J call TRBJ2-3; D possibly corresponds to TRBD2 (6 bases). This CDR3 is built from 14 residues. CDR1 is SNHLY and CDR2 is FYNNEI in the germline V gene. Between the trimmed V and J ends, which lost 5 bases and 6 bases, there was a span of 15 bases. CDR3 DNA (partial): TGTGCCAGCAGTCCCGGGGGATATTTCGATACG. Protein product: CASSPGGYFDT. The entire CDR3 protein reads CASSPGGYFDTQYF.

This clone was seen repeatedly, ten times or more. Read sequence stops 3 residues before the CDR3 end, and the germline J gene provides the missing end. This chain uses TRBV18 with TRBJ2-2; 10 nucleotides line up with TRBD2. The V segment lost 2 bases and the J segment 4 bases; nucleotides outside the gene matches: 7. The CDR3 has 17 residues. Germline CDR1 and CDR2: KGHSH and LQKENI. The part of the CDR3 DNA that was read is TGTGCCAGCTCACCATCGGGACTAGCGTTGAGCACCGGGGAG. This gives the protein CASSPSGLALSTGE. The CDR3, in full, reads CASSPSGLALSTGELFF.

In this sample, this clone turned up many times. The CDR3 end lies 3 residues beyond the end of the read and is filled in from the germline J gene. The chain couples TRBV7-2 to TRBJ1-6; a possible D gene is TRBD1 (5 bases). CDR1 and CDR2 (germline): SGHTA, FQGNSA. V dropped 5 bases and J dropped 10 bases, with 18 bases sitting between them. The CDR3 is 15 amino acids. The covered CDR3 bases are TGTGCCAGCAGCCCCCGGGGGGGGGTTTCGTCACCC. As protein: CASSPRGGVSSP. In full, the CDR3 reads CASSPRGGVSSPLHF. The variable domain in full, completed from reference TRBV7-2 and TRBJ1-6, reads GAGVSQSPSNKVTEKGKDVELRCDPISGHTALYWYRQSLGQGLEFLIYFQGNSAPDKSGLPSDRFSAERTGGSVSTLTIQRTQQEDSAVYLCASSPRGGVSSPLHFGNGTRLTVT.

This clone was detected ten times or more. The CDR3 end is not reached by the read, which stops 3 residues before it; the germline J gene fills it in. This chain joins TRBV5-5 and TRBJ1-2; TRBD1 aligns across 8 bases. Germline loops: CDR1 SGHKS, CDR2 YYEKEE (reference sequence). This CDR3 comprises 14 residues. The sequenced part of the CDR3 DNA is TGTGCCAGCAGCTGGACAGGGCCAGAGAGTAGC. Protein sequence: CASSWTGPESS. The full CDR3 is CASSWTGPESSYTF.